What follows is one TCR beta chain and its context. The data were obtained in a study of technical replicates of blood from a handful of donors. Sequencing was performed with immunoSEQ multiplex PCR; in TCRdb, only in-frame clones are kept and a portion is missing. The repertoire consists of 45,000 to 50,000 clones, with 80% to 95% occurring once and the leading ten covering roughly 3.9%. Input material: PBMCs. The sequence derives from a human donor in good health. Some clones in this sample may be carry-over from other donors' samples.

The CDR3 region has the DNA TGTGCCAGCTCACCAACCGCGGAGCCCTCTAGCTATGGCTACACCTTC. Protein sequence: CASSPTAEPSSYGYTF. The chain combines TRBV18 with TRBJ1-2; D ambiguous. Trimming removed 2 bases from V and 4 bases from J, with 17 bases in between. The germline gives CDR1 KGHSH, CDR2 LQKENI. The CDR3 has 16 amino acids.